This record covers a single T cell receptor beta chain. Trimming at V came to 6 bases and at J to 4 bases, leaving 5 bases not matched to a gene. The CDR3 consists of 13 residues. The record originates from a study of blood T cell repertoires in COVID-19. Living in under 30 US areas, the participants were between about 18 and 100 years of age. Participant reports of clinical history set cohort assignment. Authors' processing steps: Reference gene primer amplification in the assay estimated nucleated cell counts. Repertoires were generated with immunoSEQ multiplex PCR, while TCRdb's copy carries only in-frame clones and drops some. From that table come the V and J calls and clone size; the DNA was used to work out D and trimming. The repertoire holds under 450,000 clones, with around 87% as singletons.

The specimen was PBMCs or T cells enriched from blood (not recorded which). This TCR derives from a man aged 25 to 40 who had recovered from COVID-19. This chain connects TRBV12-3 or TRBV12-4 to TRBJ1-1; 7 nucleotides match TRBD1. The CDR3 is CASSWTGRTEAFF. For the CDR3, the DNA is TGTGCCAGCAGCTGGACAGGACGCACTGAAGCTTTCTTT.